One sample yielded the 6 T cell receptor beta chains listed below, sequenced in a study of T cells in Graves' hyperthyroidism and ophthalmopathy. TCR beta CDR3 sequences were amplified from RNA transcripts. HTBI primers were the set used in a first-round RT-PCR of the TCR CDR3. A single record per CDR3 protein comes from TCRdb applying MiXCR to the multiplex PCR reads. The table shows 370,000 or so distinct CDR3 sequences, with 15% to 18% occurring only once. The sample consisted of blood. Receptors were obtained from a woman aged 18-30 years with Graves' hyperthyroidism that later progressed to Graves' ophthalmopathy.

This clonotype was observed many times. The V gene is TRBV6-1, the J gene TRBJ2-1; D gene uncertain. Germline V gene data show CDR1 as MNHNS and CDR2 as SASEGT. This CDR3 region has 16 residues. V was trimmed by 5 bases and J by 2 bases, leaving 16 bases between them. The CDR3 protein is CASSWVYPPTYNEQFF. The CDR3 nucleotides read TGTGCCAGCAGTTGGGTATACCCCCCGACCTACAATGAGCAGTTCTTC.

The gene calls are TRBV5-4 and TRBJ2-1; TRBD2 might be the D (6 bases). V was shortened by 0 bases and J by 8 bases, with 15 bases between the two germline ends. The CDR3 is 15 amino acids. Germline loops: CDR1 SGHNT, CDR2 YYREEE (reference sequence). The CDR3 DNA reads as TGTGCCAGCAGCTTGGGGGACTTACTTGTCCATGAGCAGTTCTTC. It codes for CASSLGDLLVHEQFF. Together with reference TRBV5-4 and TRBJ2-1, the CDR3 gives the full variable domain: ETGVTQSPTHLIKTRGQQVTLRCSSQSGHNTVSWYQQALGQGPQFIFQYYREEENGRGNFPPRFSGLQFPNYSSELNVNALELDDSALYLCASSLGDLLVHEQFFGPGTRLTVL.

The sample holds many counts of this clonotype. V is TRBV5-6 and J is TRBJ2-1; D is perhaps TRBD1 or TRBD2 (5 bases each). Per the germline V gene, CDR1 is SGHDT and CDR2 is YYEEEE. The V gene lost 2 bases and the J gene lost 4 bases, with 13 bases spanning the gap. The CDR3 contains 15 residues. CDR3 in DNA: TGTGCCAGCAGCTTAGGGGTCGGGAAGTACAATGAGCAGTTCTTC. Translating gives CASSLGVGKYNEQFF.

The CDR3 nucleotides read TGTGCCAGCAGCTCCCGAACTAGCGAGGGGAGCTATGAGCAGTTCTTC. Amino acid sequence: CASSSRTSEGSYEQFF. The genes are TRBV2 and TRBJ2-1, with TRBD2 identical over 7 bases. CDR3 size: 16 residues. The V segment lost 6 bases and the J segment 8 bases; nucleotides outside the gene matches: 16. In germline, CDR1 is SNHLY, CDR2 FYNNEI.

This clonotype has at least ten counts. The chain uses TRBV13 and TRBJ2-3, with 7 bases identical to TRBD2. V shed 8 bases, J shed 5 bases, and the junction held 1 base outside the gene matches. Germline CDR1 is PRHDT and CDR2 is FYEKMQ (reference sequence). This CDR3 region has 11 residues. CDR3 region: CASGLGDTQYF. CDR3 DNA: TGTGCCAGCGGACTAGGAGATACGCAGTATTTT.

This clonotype occurred many times. This CDR3 reads CASSQQHVPNNEQFF. CDR3 bases: TGTGCCAGCAGCCAACAACATGTTCCCAACAATGAGCAGTTCTTC. This chain joins TRBV3-1 and TRBJ2-1; D is unclear. V was cut by 2 bases and J by 5 bases, with 13 bases left in between. Germline CDR1 is LGHDT and CDR2 is YNNKEL (reference sequence). The CDR3 contains 15 residues.